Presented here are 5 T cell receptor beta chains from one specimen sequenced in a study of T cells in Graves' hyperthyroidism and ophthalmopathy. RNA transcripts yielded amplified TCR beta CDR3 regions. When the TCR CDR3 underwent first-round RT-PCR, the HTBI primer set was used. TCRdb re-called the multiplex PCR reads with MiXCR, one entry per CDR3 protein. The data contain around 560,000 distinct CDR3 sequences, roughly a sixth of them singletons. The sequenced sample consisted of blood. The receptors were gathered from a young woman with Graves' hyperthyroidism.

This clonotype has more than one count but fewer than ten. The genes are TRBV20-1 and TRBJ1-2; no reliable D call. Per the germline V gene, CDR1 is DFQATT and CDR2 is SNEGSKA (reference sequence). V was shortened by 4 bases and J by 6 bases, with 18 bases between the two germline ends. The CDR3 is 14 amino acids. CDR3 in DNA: TGCAGTGCTACTATATGGCAGAAGGAAAATGGCTACACCTTC. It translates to CSATIWQKENGYTF.

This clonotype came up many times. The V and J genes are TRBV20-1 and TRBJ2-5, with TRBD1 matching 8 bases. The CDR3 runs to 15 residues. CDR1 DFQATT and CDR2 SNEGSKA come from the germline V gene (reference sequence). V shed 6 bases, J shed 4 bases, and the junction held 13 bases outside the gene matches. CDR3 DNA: TGCAGTGCCACCCATCCGGACAGGGCGGGAGAGACCCAGTACTTC. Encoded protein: CSATHPDRAGETQYF.

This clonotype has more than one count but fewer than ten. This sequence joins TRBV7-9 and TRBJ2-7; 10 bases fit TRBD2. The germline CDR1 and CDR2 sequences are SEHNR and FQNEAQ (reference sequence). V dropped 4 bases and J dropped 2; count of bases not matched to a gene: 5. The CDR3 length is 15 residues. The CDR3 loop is CASSYLSGRAYEQYF. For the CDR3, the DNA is TGTGCCAGCAGCTATTTAAGCGGGAGGGCCTACGAGCAGTACTTC.

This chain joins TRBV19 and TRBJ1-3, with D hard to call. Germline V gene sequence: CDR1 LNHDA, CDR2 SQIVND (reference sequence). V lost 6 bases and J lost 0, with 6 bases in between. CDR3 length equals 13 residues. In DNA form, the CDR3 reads TGTGCCAGTAGATACAGCTCTGGAAACACCATATATTTT. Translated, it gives CASRYSSGNTIYF. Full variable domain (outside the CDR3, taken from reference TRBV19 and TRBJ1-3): DGGITQSPKYLFRKEGQNVTLSCEQNLNHDAMYWYRQDPGQGLRLIYYSQIVNDFQKGDIAEGYSVSREKKESFPLTVTSAQKNPTAFYLCASRYSSGNTIYFGEGSWLTVV.

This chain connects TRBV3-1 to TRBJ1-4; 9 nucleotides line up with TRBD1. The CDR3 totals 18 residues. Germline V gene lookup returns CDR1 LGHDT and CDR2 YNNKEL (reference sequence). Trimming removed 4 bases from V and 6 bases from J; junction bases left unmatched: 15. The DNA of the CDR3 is TGTGCCAGCAGCCTTTCACCACACGGGACAGGGAGGCATGAAAAACTGTTTTTT. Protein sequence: CASSLSPHGTGRHEKLFF.